The rows below give T cell receptor beta chains drawn from one sample of a study of T cell repertoires in cytomegalovirus infection. These receptors' targets are unknown. From the reads, TCRdb called clonotypes with MiXCR, one entry per CDR3 protein. The table has under 300,000 distinct CDR3 sequences, less than 25% seen once; the top ten hold roughly 19%. The sequencing here drew on cultured PBMCs, taken from culture after CMV antigen stimulation. The source of these receptors is a human donor in good health (CMV status not recorded). Some clones in this sample may be carry-over from other donors' samples. The CDR3 runs from the conserved cysteine through the conserved F or W. Fields, in order: clone size, J gene, D gene, V gene, CDR3 DNA, CDR3 protein. D genes are given only for firm matches. The size field is filled for only some rows; it gives once, few, many or a size class.

size: many
J: TRBJ2-1
D: NA
V: TRBV7-2
DNA: TGTGCCAGCAGCTTTGGTGTTATACAGTACAATGAGCAGTTCTTC
CDR3: CASSFGVIQYNEQFF

size: NA
J: TRBJ1-2
D: NA
V: TRBV5-4
DNA: TGTGCCAGCAGCCTCGACAGGAATCAGTTTCGCTACACCTTC
CDR3: CASSLDRNQFRYTF

size: NA
J: TRBJ1-5
D: NA
V: TRBV4-1
DNA: TGCGCCAGCAGCCAAGTTGTGGGGAATCAGCCCCAGCATTTT
CDR3: CASSQVVGNQPQHF

size: few
J: TRBJ2-7
D: TRBD1
V: TRBV20-1
DNA: TGCAGTGCCGGGGGACAGGGCTACGAGCAGTACTTC
CDR3: CSAGGQGYEQYF

size: NA
J: TRBJ2-1
D: TRBD2
V: TRBV5-4
DNA: TGTGCCAGCAGCCCACCTAGCGGGCCCTACAATGAGCAGTTCTTC
CDR3: CASSPPSGPYNEQFF

size: many
J: TRBJ2-6
D: NA
V: TRBV7-2
DNA: TGTGCCAGCAGCTTAGGGACCCCGCGGGACTCCTACCACTCTGGGGCCAACGTCCTGACTTTC
CDR3: CASSLGTPRDSYHSGANVLTF

size: NA
J: TRBJ2-3
D: TRBD2
V: TRBV20-1
DNA: TGCAGTGCCCCGGGGCTAGCGGGAGGGATGGATACGCAGTATTTT
CDR3: CSAPGLAGGMDTQYF

size: NA
J: TRBJ2-1
D: NA
V: TRBV7-2
DNA: TGTGCCAGCAGCTTAGCGTGGGGAAATGAGCAGTTCTTC
CDR3: CASSLAWGNEQFF

size: few
J: TRBJ2-1
D: NA
V: TRBV4-1
DNA: TGCGCCAGCAGCCAAATTCCTAGCGATGAGCAGTTCTTC
CDR3: CASSQIPSDEQFF

size: NA
J: TRBJ2-1
D: NA
V: TRBV4-1
DNA: TGCGCCAGCAGCCATACGGATTGGACCGAGCAGTTCTTC
CDR3: CASSHTDWTEQFF

size: few
J: TRBJ1-3
D: NA
V: TRBV12-3/TRBV12-4
DNA: TGTGCCAGCAGTCCCATGGCCGGAGCTGGAAACACCATATATTTT
CDR3: CASSPMAGAGNTIYF

size: many
J: TRBJ2-1
D: TRBD2
V: TRBV7-2
DNA: TGTGCCAGCAGCTTAGCATCCCTAGCGGGAGCCAATGAGCAGTTCTTC
CDR3: CASSLASLAGANEQFF